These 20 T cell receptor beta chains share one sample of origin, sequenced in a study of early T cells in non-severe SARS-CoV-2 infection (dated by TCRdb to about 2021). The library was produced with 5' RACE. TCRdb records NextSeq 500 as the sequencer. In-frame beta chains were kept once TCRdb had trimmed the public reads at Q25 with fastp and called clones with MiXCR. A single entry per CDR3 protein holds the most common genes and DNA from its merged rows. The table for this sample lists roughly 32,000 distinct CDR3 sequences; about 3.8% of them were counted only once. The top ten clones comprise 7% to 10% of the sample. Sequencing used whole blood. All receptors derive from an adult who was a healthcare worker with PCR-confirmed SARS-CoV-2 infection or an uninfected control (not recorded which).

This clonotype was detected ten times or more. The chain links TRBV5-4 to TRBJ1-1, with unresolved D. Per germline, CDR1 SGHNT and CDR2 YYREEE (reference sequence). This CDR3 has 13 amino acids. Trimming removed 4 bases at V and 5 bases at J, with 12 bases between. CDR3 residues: CASSVEPWTEAFF. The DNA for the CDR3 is TGTGCCAGCAGCGTCGAGCCCTGGACTGAAGCTTTCTTT.

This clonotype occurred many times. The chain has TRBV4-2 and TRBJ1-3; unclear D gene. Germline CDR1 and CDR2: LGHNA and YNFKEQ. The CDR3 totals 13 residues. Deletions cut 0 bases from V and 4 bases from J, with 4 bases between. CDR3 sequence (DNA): TGTGCCAGCAGCCAAGAATCAGGAAACACCATATATTTT. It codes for CASSQESGNTIYF.

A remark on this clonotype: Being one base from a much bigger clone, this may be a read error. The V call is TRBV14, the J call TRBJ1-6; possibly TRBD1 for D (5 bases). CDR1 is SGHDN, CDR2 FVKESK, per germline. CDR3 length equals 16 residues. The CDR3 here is CASNQDIGAYNSPLHF. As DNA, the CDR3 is TGTGCCAGCAACCAAGATATAGGGGCTTATAATTCACCCCTCCACTTT. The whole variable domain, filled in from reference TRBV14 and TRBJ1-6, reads EAGVTQFPSHSVIEKGQTVTLRCDPISGHDNLYWYRRVMGKEIKFLLHFVKESKQDESGMPNNRFLAERTGGTYSTLKVQPAELEDSGVYFCASNQDIGAYNSPLHFGNGTRLTVT.

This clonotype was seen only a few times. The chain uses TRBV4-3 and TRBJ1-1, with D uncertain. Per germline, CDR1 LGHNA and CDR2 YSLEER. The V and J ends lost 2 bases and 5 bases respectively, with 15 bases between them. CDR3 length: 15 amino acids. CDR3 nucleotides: TGCGCCAGCAGCCAAAGAGGCCCAACGGGGACTGAAGCTTTCTTT. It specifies CASSQRGPTGTEAFF.

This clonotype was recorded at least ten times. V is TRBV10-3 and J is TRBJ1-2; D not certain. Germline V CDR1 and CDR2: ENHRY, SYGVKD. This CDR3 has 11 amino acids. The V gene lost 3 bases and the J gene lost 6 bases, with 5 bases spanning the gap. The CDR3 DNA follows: TGTGCCATCAGTGAACTTAATGGCTACACCTTC. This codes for CAISELNGYTF.

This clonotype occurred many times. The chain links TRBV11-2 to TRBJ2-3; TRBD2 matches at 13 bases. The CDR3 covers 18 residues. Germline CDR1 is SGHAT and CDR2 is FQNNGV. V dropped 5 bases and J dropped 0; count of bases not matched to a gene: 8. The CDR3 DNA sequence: TGTGCCAGCAGCGCCCCAGAGGGACTAGCGGGGAGCACAGATACGCAGTATTTT. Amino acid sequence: CASSAPEGLAGSTDTQYF.

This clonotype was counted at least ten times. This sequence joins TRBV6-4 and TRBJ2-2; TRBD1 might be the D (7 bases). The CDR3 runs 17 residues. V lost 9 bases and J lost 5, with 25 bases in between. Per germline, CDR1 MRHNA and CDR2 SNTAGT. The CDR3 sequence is CASAVGGGLPETGELFF. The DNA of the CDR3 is TGTGCCAGTGCGGTTGGAGGGGGCCTCCCGGAGACCGGGGAGCTGTTTTTT.

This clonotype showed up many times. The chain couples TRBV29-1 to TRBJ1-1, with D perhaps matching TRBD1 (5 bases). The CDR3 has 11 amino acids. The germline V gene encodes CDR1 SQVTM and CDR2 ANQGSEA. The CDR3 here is CTAVRGTEAFF. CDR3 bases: TGCACCGCTGTGAGGGGCACTGAAGCTTTCTTT.

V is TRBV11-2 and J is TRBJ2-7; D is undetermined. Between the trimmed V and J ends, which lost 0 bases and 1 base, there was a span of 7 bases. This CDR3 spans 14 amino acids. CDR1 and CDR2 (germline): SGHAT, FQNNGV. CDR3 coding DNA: TGTGCCAGCAGCTTAGACTCAGGATCCTACGAGCAGTACTTC. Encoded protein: CASSLDSGSYEQYF.

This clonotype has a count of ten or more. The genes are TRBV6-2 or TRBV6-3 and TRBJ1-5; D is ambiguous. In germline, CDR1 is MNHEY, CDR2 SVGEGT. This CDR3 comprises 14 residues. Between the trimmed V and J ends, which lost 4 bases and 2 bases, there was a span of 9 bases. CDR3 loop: CASSFSAGNQPQHF. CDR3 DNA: TGTGCCAGCAGTTTCTCAGCGGGCAATCAGCCCCAGCATTTT.

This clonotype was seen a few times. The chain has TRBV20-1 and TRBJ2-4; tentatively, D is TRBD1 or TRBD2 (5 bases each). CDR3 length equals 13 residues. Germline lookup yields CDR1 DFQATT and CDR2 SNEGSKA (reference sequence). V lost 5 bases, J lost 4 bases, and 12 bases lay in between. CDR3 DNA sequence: TGCAGTGCTCCCCAAGGGACGAAAAACATTCAGTACTTC. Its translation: CSAPQGTKNIQYF.

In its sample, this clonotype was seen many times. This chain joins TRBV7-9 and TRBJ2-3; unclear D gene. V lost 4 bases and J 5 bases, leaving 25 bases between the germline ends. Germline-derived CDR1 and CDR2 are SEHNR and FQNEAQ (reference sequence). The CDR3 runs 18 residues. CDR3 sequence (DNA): TGTGCCAGCAGCTCCACGGGCCCTTGGGCTCCTCCGATAGATACGCAGTATTTT. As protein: CASSSTGPWAPPIDTQYF.

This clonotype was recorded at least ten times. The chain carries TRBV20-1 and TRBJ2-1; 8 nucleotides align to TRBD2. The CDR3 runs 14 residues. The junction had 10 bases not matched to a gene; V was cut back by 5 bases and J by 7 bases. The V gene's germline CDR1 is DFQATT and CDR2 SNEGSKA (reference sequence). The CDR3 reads CSAPSPGGPNEQFF. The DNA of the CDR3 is TGCAGTGCTCCCTCCCCGGGAGGGCCTAATGAGCAGTTCTTC.

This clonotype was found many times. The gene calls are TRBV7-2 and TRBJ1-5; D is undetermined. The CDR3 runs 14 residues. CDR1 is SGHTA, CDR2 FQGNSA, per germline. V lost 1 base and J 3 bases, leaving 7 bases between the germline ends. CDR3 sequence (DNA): TGTGCCAGCAGCTTAGAAGGATACAATCAGCCCCAGCATTTT. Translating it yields CASSLEGYNQPQHF.

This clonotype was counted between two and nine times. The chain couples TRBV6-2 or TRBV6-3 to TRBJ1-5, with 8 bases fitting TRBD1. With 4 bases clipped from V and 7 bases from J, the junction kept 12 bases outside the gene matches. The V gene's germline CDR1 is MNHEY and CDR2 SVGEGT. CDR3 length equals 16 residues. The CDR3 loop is CASSSPKTGEDQPQHF. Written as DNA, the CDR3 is TGTGCCAGCAGTTCCCCCAAGACAGGGGAAGACCAGCCCCAGCATTTT.

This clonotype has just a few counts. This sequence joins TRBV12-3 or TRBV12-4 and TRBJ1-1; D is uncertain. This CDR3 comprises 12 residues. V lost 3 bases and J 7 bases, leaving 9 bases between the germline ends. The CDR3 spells CASSLRAFEAFF. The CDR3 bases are TGTGCCAGCAGTTTGCGGGCTTTTGAAGCTTTCTTT.

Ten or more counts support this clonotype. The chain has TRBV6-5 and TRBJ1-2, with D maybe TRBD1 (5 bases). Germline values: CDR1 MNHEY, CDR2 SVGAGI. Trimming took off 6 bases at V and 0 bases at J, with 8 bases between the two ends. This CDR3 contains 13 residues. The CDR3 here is CASRGETNYGYTF. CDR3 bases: TGTGCCAGCAGAGGGGAGACTAACTATGGCTACACCTTC.

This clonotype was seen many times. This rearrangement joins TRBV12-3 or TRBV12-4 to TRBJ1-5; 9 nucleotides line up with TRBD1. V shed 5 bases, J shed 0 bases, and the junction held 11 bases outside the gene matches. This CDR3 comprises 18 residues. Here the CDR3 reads CASSPRGQGASSNQPQHF. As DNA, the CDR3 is TGTGCCAGCAGTCCCCGGGGACAGGGAGCCTCTAGCAATCAGCCCCAGCATTTT.

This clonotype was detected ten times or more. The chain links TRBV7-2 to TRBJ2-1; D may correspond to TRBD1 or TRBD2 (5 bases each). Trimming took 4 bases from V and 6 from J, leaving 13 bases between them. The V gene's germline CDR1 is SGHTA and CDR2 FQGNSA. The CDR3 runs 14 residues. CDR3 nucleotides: TGTGCCAGCAGCTCTGGGACCCTCGTCAATGAGCAGTTCTTC. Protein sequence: CASSSGTLVNEQFF.

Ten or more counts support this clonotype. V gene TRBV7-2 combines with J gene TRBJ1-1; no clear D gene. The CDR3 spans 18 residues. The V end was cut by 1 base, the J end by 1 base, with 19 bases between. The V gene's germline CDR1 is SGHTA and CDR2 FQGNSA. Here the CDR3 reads CASSLVAGMRSENTEAFF. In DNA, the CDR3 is TGTGCCAGCAGCTTAGTAGCCGGTATGAGATCAGAGAACACTGAAGCTTTCTTT.